The 12 T cell receptor beta chains in this list originate from one sample, sequenced in a study of Ad26.COV2.S vaccination and SARS-CoV-2 variants. Specified treatment: about 20 received Ad26.COV2.S at low or high dose, single or two shots; roughly 5 received placebo; per-sample allocation not given. On day 63 after the first injection, vaccine and placebo recipients gave samples. TCRdb keeps only in-frame clones here, not all; method: immunoSEQ multiplex PCR. Counted here are some 520,000 clones, around 88% occurring once; the ten biggest clones make up roughly 12%. The specimen comprised peripheral blood, sampled in a trial of Ad26.COV2.S vaccine versus placebo. The receptors originated from a person aged 18-65 years who received the Ad26.COV2.S COVID-19 vaccine or a placebo.

Note on this clone: The junction departs from the called germline gene at one end, perhaps through a read error. This rearrangement joins TRBV7-9 to TRBJ1-1, with 9 bases that match TRBD1. The CDR3 covers 17 residues. Germline V gene lookup returns CDR1 SEHNR and CDR2 FQNEAQ (reference sequence). CDR3 bases: TGTGCCAGCAGCCCCACCTTTCCAGGGACAGGGAACTCTGAAGCTTTCTTT. This sequence encodes CASSPTFPGTGNSEAFF.

V and J are TRBV9 and TRBJ2-3; maybe TRBD2 (5 bases). The ends were cut back, 1 base at V and 5 bases at J, with 11 bases in the middle. There are 14 residues in the CDR3. The germline gives CDR1 SGDLS, CDR2 YYNGEE. This CDR3 reads CASSVFGGGDTQYF. In DNA form, the CDR3 reads TGTGCCAGCAGCGTATTCGGTGGAGGAGATACGCAGTATTTT.

The V gene is TRBV19, the J gene TRBJ2-2; D is unclear. Germline V gives CDR1 LNHDA, CDR2 SQIVND (reference sequence). Trimming took 3 bases from V and 4 from J, leaving 18 bases between them. The CDR3 is 17 residues long. As DNA, the CDR3 is TGTGCCAGTAGTATCGGAAAGGCAGGCCCCGTCACCGGGGAGCTGTTTTTT. Translating gives CASSIGKAGPVTGELFF.

The chain uses TRBV4-3 and TRBJ1-5; weak D call: TRBD1 (6 bases). Trimming took 0 bases from V and 6 from J, leaving 12 bases between them. The CDR3 is 15 residues long. The germline V gene has CDR1 LGHNA and CDR2 YSLEER. The CDR3 DNA is TGCGCCAGCAGCCAAGATTTAGGGACAATTCAGCCCCAGCATTTT. Translated: CASSQDLGTIQPQHF.

The V gene is TRBV5-6, the J gene TRBJ1-2; TRBD1 matches at 9 bases. Trimming took 1 base from V and 2 from J; bases not matched to a gene: 12. The CDR3 totals 18 residues. The germline V gene has CDR1 SGHDT and CDR2 YYEEEE. The CDR3 sequence is CASSLYADRGALNYGYTF. CDR3 DNA: TGTGCCAGCAGCTTGTACGCGGACAGGGGCGCGTTAAACTATGGCTACACCTTC.

The CDR3 DNA reads as TGTGCCAGTAGTCTCGGAGGGACGGCGGCTGGCTACACCTTC. Translating it yields CASSLGGTAAGYTF. The chain links TRBV19 to TRBJ1-2, with a possible D match to TRBD1 (5 bases). CDR3 length equals 14 residues. V was clipped by 5 bases and J by 7 bases, with 17 bases between them. Germline loops: CDR1 LNHDA, CDR2 SQIVND (reference sequence).

The chain is built from TRBV19 and TRBJ2-1; D ambiguous. Germline V CDR1 and CDR2: LNHDA, SQIVND (reference sequence). The ends were cut back, 5 bases at V and 4 bases at J, with 12 bases in the middle. The CDR3 extends over 14 amino acids. The CDR3 DNA follows: TGTGCCAGTAGTGCTGGCGGCTTATACAATGAGCAGTTCTTC. Protein sequence: CASSAGGLYNEQFF.

This CDR3 is CASSVSTDTQYF. The DNA for the CDR3 is TGTGCCAGCAGCGTAAGCACAGATACGCAGTATTTT. The V call is TRBV7-2, the J call TRBJ2-3; no firm D call. The V end lost 5 bases, the J end lost 0 bases, and 3 bases lay between the germline ends. Germline CDR1 SGHTA, CDR2 FQGNSA. The CDR3 has 12 residues.

This chain connects TRBV20-1 to TRBJ2-1; 9 bases match TRBD2. With 3 bases clipped from V and 12 bases from J, the junction kept 9 bases outside the gene matches. Looked up from germline, CDR1 is DFQATT and CDR2 is SNEGSKA (reference sequence). CDR3 length: 13 amino acids. CDR3 residues: CSASIASGTWQFF. For the CDR3, the DNA is TGCAGTGCTAGTATTGCTAGCGGGACCTGGCAGTTCTTC.

This chain joins TRBV7-9 and TRBJ2-1; D is possibly TRBD2 (5 bases). Between the trimmed V and J ends, which lost 3 bases and 4 bases, there was a span of 13 bases. The CDR3 is 15 residues long. Looked up from germline, CDR1 is SEHNR and CDR2 is FQNEAQ (reference sequence). CDR3 residues: CASSLVRESYNEQFF. CDR3 coding DNA: TGTGCCAGCAGCTTGGTTCGGGAATCATACAATGAGCAGTTCTTC.

V is TRBV19 and J is TRBJ1-2; TRBD1 matches at 9 bases. V dropped 6 bases and J dropped 3; count of bases not matched to a gene: 8. The CDR3 runs to 15 residues. The germline V gene encodes CDR1 LNHDA and CDR2 SQIVND (reference sequence). This CDR3 reads CASSRTGASDYGYTF. The CDR3 nucleotides are TGTGCCAGTAGCAGGACAGGGGCTTCTGACTATGGCTACACCTTC.

The chain joins TRBV28 to TRBJ1-2, with 8 positions matching TRBD1. This CDR3 region has 12 residues. Losses at the gene ends were 8 bases for V and 8 bases for J; bases not matched to a gene: 7. The germline V gene encodes CDR1 MDHEN and CDR2 SYDVKM. CDR3 sequence reads: CASGDRRVGYTF. The DNA of the CDR3 is TGTGCCAGCGGGGACAGGAGGGTGGGCTACACCTTC.